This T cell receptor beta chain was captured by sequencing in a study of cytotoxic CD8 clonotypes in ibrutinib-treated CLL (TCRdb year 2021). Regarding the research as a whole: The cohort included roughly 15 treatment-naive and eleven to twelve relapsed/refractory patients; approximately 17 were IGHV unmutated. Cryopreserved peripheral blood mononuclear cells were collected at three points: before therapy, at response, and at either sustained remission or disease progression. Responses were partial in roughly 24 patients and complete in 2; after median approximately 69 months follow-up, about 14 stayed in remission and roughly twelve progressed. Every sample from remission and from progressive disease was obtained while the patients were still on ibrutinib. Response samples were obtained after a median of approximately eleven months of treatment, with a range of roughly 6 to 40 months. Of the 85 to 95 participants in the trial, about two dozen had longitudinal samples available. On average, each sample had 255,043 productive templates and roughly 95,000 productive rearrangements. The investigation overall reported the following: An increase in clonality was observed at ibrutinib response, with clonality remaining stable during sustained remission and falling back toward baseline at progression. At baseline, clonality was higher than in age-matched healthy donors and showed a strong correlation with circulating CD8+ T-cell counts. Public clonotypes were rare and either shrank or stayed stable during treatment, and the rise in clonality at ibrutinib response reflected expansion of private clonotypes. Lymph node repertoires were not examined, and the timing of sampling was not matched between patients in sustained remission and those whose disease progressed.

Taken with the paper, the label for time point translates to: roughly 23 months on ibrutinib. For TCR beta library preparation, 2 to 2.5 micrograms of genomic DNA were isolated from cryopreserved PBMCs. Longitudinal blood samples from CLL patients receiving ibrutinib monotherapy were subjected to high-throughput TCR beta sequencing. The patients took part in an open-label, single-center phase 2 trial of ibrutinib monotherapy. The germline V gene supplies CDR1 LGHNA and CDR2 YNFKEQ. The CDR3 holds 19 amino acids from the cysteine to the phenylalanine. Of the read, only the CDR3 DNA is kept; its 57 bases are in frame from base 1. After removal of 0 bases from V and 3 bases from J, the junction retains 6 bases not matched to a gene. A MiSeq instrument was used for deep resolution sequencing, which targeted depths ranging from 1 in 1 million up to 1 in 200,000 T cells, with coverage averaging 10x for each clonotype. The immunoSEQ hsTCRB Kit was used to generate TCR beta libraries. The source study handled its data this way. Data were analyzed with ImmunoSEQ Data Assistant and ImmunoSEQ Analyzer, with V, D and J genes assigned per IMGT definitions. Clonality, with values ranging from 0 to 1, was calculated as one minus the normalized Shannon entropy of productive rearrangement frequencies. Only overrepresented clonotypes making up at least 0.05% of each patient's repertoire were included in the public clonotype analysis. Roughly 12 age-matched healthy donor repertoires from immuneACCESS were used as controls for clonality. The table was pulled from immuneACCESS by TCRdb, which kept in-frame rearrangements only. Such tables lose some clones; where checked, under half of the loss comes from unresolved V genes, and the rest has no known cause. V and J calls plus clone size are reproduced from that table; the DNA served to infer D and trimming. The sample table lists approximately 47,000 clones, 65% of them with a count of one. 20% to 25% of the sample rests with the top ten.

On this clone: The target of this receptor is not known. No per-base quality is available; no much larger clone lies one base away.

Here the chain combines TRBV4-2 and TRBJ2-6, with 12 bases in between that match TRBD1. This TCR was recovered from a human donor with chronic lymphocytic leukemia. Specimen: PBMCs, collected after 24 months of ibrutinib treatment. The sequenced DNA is TGTGCCAGCAGCCAAGATAGGGGACAGGGGGCAAGTGGGGCCAACGTCCTGACTTTC. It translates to CASSQDRGQGASGANVLTF.